This TCR beta chain was found in a study of cytomegalovirus exposure and HLA in healthy donors. Overall study: Around 87 million unique TCRs, all from HLA-typed donors, were included in an early release of the data.

Study conclusions and caveats: HLA restriction was apparent for most CMV-associated TCR beta chains in a later analysis. A few V segments could not be told apart, such as TRBV6-2 and TRBV6-3, and were left out.

There are 16 residues in the CDR3. Germline loops: CDR1 SGHTA, CDR2 FQGTGA. The V and J ends lost 4 bases and 8 bases, in that order; junction bases with no gene match: 13. PCR primers comprised 60 Vbeta and 13 Jbeta primers. Using immunoSEQ multiplex PCR, the repertoire was profiled, and TCRdb retains in-frame clones only, with some absent. The sample yields 110,000 or so clones, about 86% seen once. Turning to this clone: Its antigen is not known.

This receptor was obtained from a woman aged 40 to 50 in good health and CMV-seronegative. The chain links TRBV7-3 to TRBJ2-2, with 7 positions matching TRBD2. What was sequenced was PBMCs. The DNA of the CDR3 is TGTGCCAGCAGCTCTACCGGGACTAACGTCAGGGGGGAGCTGTTTTTT. Its translation is CASSSTGTNVRGELFF.